A selection of T cell receptor beta chains follows, all from one sample in a study of shared T cell receptors in the human thymus. Some clones are missing from TCRdb's copy, which holds only in-frame ones; the method was immunoSEQ multiplex PCR. The sample lists hundreds of thousands of clones, 78% occurring once. The data also belong to a second study, concerning human thymus T cells.

Material for sequencing was thymocytes. The source is a boy under two years old with a congenital heart defect. CDR3s include the opening cysteine and the closing phenylalanine or tryptophan. The D gene is left open where the match is weak. Rows may omit the clone size; those that give it use once, few, many or a size class.

CASSQEREDPSYNEQFF,TGCGCCAGCAGTCAAGAGCGGGAGGACCCCTCCTACAATGAGCAGTTCTTC,TRBV23-1,TRBD2,once,TRBJ2-1
CASSQDQGRRGEQFF,TGCGCCAGCAGCCAAGACCAGGGACGCAGGGGTGAGCAGTTCTTC,TRBV4-3,.,.,TRBJ2-1
CATSRRPDGTRNTGELFF,TGTGCCACCAGCAGACGTCCCGATGGGACTAGAAACACCGGGGAGCTGTTTTTT,TRBV15,TRBD2,once,TRBJ2-2
CASSLAGRSTDTQYF,TGTGCCAGCAGTTTAGCGGGACGGAGCACAGATACGCAGTATTTT,TRBV28,.,.,TRBJ2-3
CASSLGLAGPWQETQYF,TGTGCCAGCAGCTTGGGACTAGCGGGACCGTGGCAAGAGACCCAGTACTTC,TRBV5-6,TRBD2,.,TRBJ2-5
CASTGPAGGYTF,TGTGCCAGCACAGGCCCGGCGGGGGGCTACACCTTC,TRBV27,.,.,TRBJ1-2
CASSSRTGKGWETQYF,TGTGCCAGCAGCTCGAGGACAGGGAAGGGCTGGGAGACCCAGTACTTC,TRBV7-9,TRBD1,.,TRBJ2-5
CASSIPDSPEAFF,TGCGCCAGCAGCATCCCGGACAGCCCGGAAGCTTTCTTT,TRBV5-1,.,.,TRBJ1-1
CASSPTGPSAAPYGYTF,TGTGCCAGCAGTCCCACAGGGCCCAGCGCAGCCCCTTATGGCTACACCTTC,TRBV28,.,few,TRBJ1-2
CASSLWRDYGYTF,TGTGCCAGCAGTTTGTGGAGAGACTATGGCTACACCTTC,TRBV28,.,.,TRBJ1-2
CASSYLGYTF,TGTGCCAGCAGTTATCTGGGCTACACCTTC,TRBV6-6,.,.,TRBJ1-2
CASSQEGTDGGYTF,TGTGCCAGCAGTCAGGAGGGGACAGACGGGGGCTACACCTTC,TRBV2,TRBD1,once,TRBJ1-2
CSGKTTDTQYF,TGCAGCGGTAAGACAACAGATACGCAGTATTTT,TRBV29-1,.,.,TRBJ2-3
CASSSSGPAHF,TGTGCCAGCAGTTCGAGCGGGCCGGCCCATTTT,TRBV27,.,.,TRBJ2-3
CASSVAATSVRAQYF,TGTGCCAGCAGCGTAGCTGCGACTAGCGTGCGGGCCCAGTACTTC,TRBV9,TRBD2,.,TRBJ2-5
CASRWGSAYEQYF,TGTGCCAGCAGATGGGGCAGTGCCTACGAGCAGTACTTC,TRBV28,.,.,TRBJ2-7
CASSVGRVHGLDTQYF,TGTGCCAGCAGTGTCGGCAGGGTGCACGGGTTAGATACGCAGTATTTT,TRBV7-2,.,.,TRBJ2-3
CASSLGRGEQYF,TGCGCCAGCAGCTTGGGTAGGGGCGAGCAGTACTTC,TRBV5-1,.,.,TRBJ2-7
CASSSMHGRAEAFF,TGTGCCAGCAGCTCCATGCACGGGAGGGCTGAAGCTTTCTTT,TRBV11-3,.,.,TRBJ1-1
CASSGLADSTDTQYF,TGCGCCAGCAGTGGGCTAGCGGATAGCACAGATACGCAGTATTTT,TRBV10-2,TRBD2,few,TRBJ2-3